Below are 22 T cell receptor beta chains sequenced from a single sample in a study of cytomegalovirus exposure and HLA in healthy donors (dated by TCRdb to the late 2010s). The library was generated by the immunoSEQ multiplex PCR assay. A mixture of 60 forward primers for TCR Vbeta segments and 13 reverse primers for TCR Jbeta segments was used in the multiplex PCR. The immuneACCESS repertoire file appears here via TCRdb, limited to in-frame rearrangements. These files lack a portion of the clones; in checked studies, under half of the deficit traces to unresolved V genes, and the cause of the others is not known. The sample table contains some 110,000 clones; only one count was recorded for 69% of them. The ten most abundant clones make up 2.5% to 3.5% of the sample. Input material: PBMCs. These receptors were taken from a man aged 25 to 40 in good health and CMV-seronegative.

The J gene is TRBJ2-2, the V gene TRBV21-1; TRBD1 is taken as the D call from the table, unchecked against the DNA. TRBV21-1 is a documented pseudogene. CDR3 length: 17 residues. The CDR3 nucleotides are TGTGCCAGCAGCAAAGCTAGGGGTGGCACTTACACCGGGGAGCTGTTTTTT. It is translated as CASSKARGGTYTGELFF.

The rearrangement links TRBV5-1 to TRBJ2-5, with D possibly being TRBD2 (6 bases). The germline V gene has CDR1 SGHRS and CDR2 YFSETQ. V was pared by 5 bases and J by 5 bases, with 13 bases between. This CDR3 has 13 amino acids. The CDR3 coding sequence is TGCGCCAGCAGTCGAGGACTAAGGGAGACCCAGTACTTC. Its translation is CASSRGLRETQYF.

The chain recombines TRBV19 with TRBJ1-5; 10 nucleotides agree with TRBD1. Germline lookup yields CDR1 LNHDA and CDR2 SQIVND (reference sequence). With V trimmed by 5 bases and J by 4 bases, 5 bases remained unmatched. The CDR3 sequence is 15 residues long. DNA of the CDR3: TGTGCCAGTAGTCCCGACAGGGGGCAAAATCAGCCCCAGCATTTT. It yields the protein CASSPDRGQNQPQHF.

This clone was seen only once. The gene calls are TRBV7-2 and TRBJ2-3; 12 nucleotides line up with TRBD2. Trimming cost V 5 bases and J 6 bases; bases outside gene matches: 9. The CDR3 spans 16 residues. CDR1 and CDR2 from the germline V gene are SGHTA and FQGNSA. CDR3 in amino acids: CASSPRLAGDVDTQYF. CDR3 DNA sequence: TGTGCCAGCAGCCCCCGACTAGCGGGAGATGTTGATACGCAGTATTTT.

The gene calls are TRBV7-6 and TRBJ1-1; D is undetermined. The CDR3 has 15 amino acids. V was shortened by 3 bases and J by 5 bases, with 16 bases between the two germline ends. The germline CDR1 and CDR2 sequences are SGHVS and FNYEAQ. The CDR3 reads CASSFRPARGTEAFF. The CDR3 region has the DNA TGTGCCAGCAGCTTTCGACCGGCCCGGGGAACTGAAGCTTTCTTT.

This clone was seen more than once but under ten times. The genes are TRBV15 and TRBJ2-7, with a possible D match to TRBD2 (6 bases). Germline CDR1 and CDR2: LNHNV and YYDKDF (reference sequence). The V gene lost 0 bases and the J gene lost 3 bases, with 15 bases spanning the gap. The CDR3 contains 16 residues. The DNA of the CDR3 is TGTGCCACCAGCAGAGAAGCGGAGGGCCCAGGCTACGAGCAGTACTTC. Residues: CATSREAEGPGYEQYF.

About this clone: A junction end diverges from the germline sequence, so it may reflect a read error. The V call is TRBV15, the J call TRBJ2-6; 7 bases line up with TRBD1. This CDR3 comprises 19 residues. Germline assignment: CDR1 LNHNV and CDR2 YYDKDF (reference sequence). CDR3 sequence reads: CATSRADRNSDSGANGLTF. The CDR3 nucleotides read TGTGCCACCAGCAGAGCGGACAGGAACTCAGACTCTGGGGCCAACGGCCTGACTTTC. The variable domain in full, with the rest retrieved from reference TRBV15 and TRBJ2-6, is DAMVIQNPRYQVTQFGKPVTLSCSQTLNHNVMYWYQQKSSQAPKLLFHYYDKDFNNEADTPDNFQSRRPNTSFCFLDIRSPGLGDTAMYLCATSRADRNSDSGANGLTFGAGSRLTVL.

Here the CDR3 DNA reads TGTGCCAGCAGTCAAGAATATCAGGGACTCAATCAGCCCCAGCATTTT. Its protein product is CASSQEYQGLNQPQHF. This chain joins TRBV2 and TRBJ1-5; D possibly corresponds to TRBD1 (5 bases). V was clipped by 5 bases and J by 3 bases, with 17 bases between them. CDR3 length: 16 residues. Germline assignment: CDR1 SNHLY and CDR2 FYNNEI.

This chain uses TRBV5-1 with TRBJ2-1, with a tentative D call TRBD2 (5 bases). The germline V gene has CDR1 SGHRS and CDR2 YFSETQ. The length of the CDR3 is 15 residues. Trimming took 0 bases from V and 5 from J, leaving 12 bases between them. The CDR3 loop reads CASSLGRLTNNEQFF. In nucleotides, the CDR3 is TGCGCCAGCAGCTTGGGGCGTCTGACTAACAATGAGCAGTTCTTC. The full variable domain, in which reference TRBV5-1 and TRBJ2-1 provide the parts outside the CDR3, is KAGVTQTPRYLIKTRGQQVTLSCSPISGHRSVSWYQQTPGQGLQFLFEYFSETQRNKGNFPGRFSGRQFSNSRSEMNVSTLELGDSALYLCASSLGRLTNNEQFFGPGTRLTVL.

The gene calls are TRBV28 and TRBJ1-1; D not resolved. This CDR3 is 12 amino acids long. Germline lookup yields CDR1 MDHEN and CDR2 SYDVKM. With 6 bases removed from V and 6 bases from J, the gap between germline ends came to 11 bases. CDR3 sequence: CASSPEPPEAFF. DNA for the CDR3: TGTGCCAGCAGCCCAGAACCGCCTGAAGCTTTCTTT.

The DNA of the CDR3 is TGTGCCAGCAGTCAACGGACAGGGGGCAAGAATACGCAGTATTTT. This encodes CASSQRTGGKNTQYF. The chain employs TRBV27 and TRBJ2-3; 11 positions agree with TRBD1. CDR3 length equals 15 residues. The J segment lost 7 bases and the V segment lost 5 bases, leaving 8 bases of the junction unmatched. The germline CDR1 and CDR2 sequences are MNHEY and SMNVEV (reference sequence).

The chain links TRBV5-6 to TRBJ2-7; a possible D gene is TRBD2 (7 bases). The germline V gene has CDR1 SGHDT and CDR2 YYEEEE. Deletions cut 4 bases from V and 4 bases from J, with 12 bases between. The CDR3 is 13 amino acids. The CDR3 region is CASSRGANYEQYF. The CDR3 DNA follows: TGTGCCAGCAGCCGGGGGGCCAATTACGAGCAGTACTTC.

The gene calls are TRBV29-1 and TRBJ2-3, with a possible D match to TRBD1 (6 bases). Trimming removed 7 bases at V and 0 bases at J, with 11 bases between. There are 13 residues in the CDR3. CDR1 is SQVTM and CDR2 is ANQGSEA in the germline V gene. CDR3 residues: CSGRTVSTDTQYF. The DNA of the CDR3 is TGCAGCGGGCGGACAGTCAGCACAGATACGCAGTATTTT.

The chain couples TRBV28 to TRBJ1-1; perhaps TRBD1 as D (5 bases). Germline V lookup: CDR1 MDHEN, CDR2 SYDVKM. Trimming took 3 bases from V and 1 from J, leaving 15 bases between them. The CDR3 length is 16 residues. The CDR3 protein is CASSLGGGGKNTEAFF. CDR3 nucleotide sequence: TGTGCCAGCAGTTTGGGTGGGGGAGGGAAGAACACTGAAGCTTTCTTT.

The chain links TRBV2 to TRBJ2-3, with TRBD2 identical over 10 bases. The CDR3 runs to 14 residues. The V gene end was trimmed by 6 bases and the J gene end by 0 bases; junction bases not matched to a gene: 0. The V gene's germline CDR1 is SNHLY and CDR2 FYNNEI. The CDR3 is CASRTSGSTDTQYF. The CDR3 nucleotides are TGTGCCAGCAGGACTAGCGGGAGCACAGATACGCAGTATTTT.

V and J are TRBV5-1 and TRBJ2-1; D gene ambiguous. CDR1 SGHRS and CDR2 YFSETQ come from the germline V gene. V shed 2 bases and J shed 7 bases, with 13 bases lying between them. CDR3 length equals 14 residues. DNA for the CDR3: TGCGCCAGCAGCTTAACGGCCACCGGGAATGAGCAGTTCTTC. This encodes CASSLTATGNEQFF.

The chain is built from TRBV30 and TRBJ2-7; TRBD2 matches at 8 bases. The CDR3 runs 17 residues. Trimming at V came to 0 bases and at J to 3 bases, leaving 13 bases not matched to a gene. Germline loops: CDR1 GTSNPN, CDR2 SVGIG (reference sequence). The CDR3 DNA reads as TGTGCCTGGAGTGTACTTCCTGGACTAGCCGCGGACTACGAGCAGTACTTC. Protein sequence: CAWSVLPGLAADYEQYF. Variable domain in full (rest from reference TRBV30 and TRBJ2-7): SQTIHQWPATLVQPVGSPLSLECTVEGTSNPNLYWYRQAAGRGLQLLFYSVGIGQISSEVPQNLSASRPQDRQFILSSKKLLLSDSGFYLCAWSVLPGLAADYEQYFGPGTRLTVT.

The gene calls are TRBV5-8 and TRBJ1-1, with unresolved D. The CDR3 contains 13 residues. V dropped 1 base and J dropped 1 base, with 5 bases sitting between them. Germline CDR1 SGHTS, CDR2 YDEGEE. The DNA of the CDR3 is TGTGCCAGCAGCTTGACACCGAACACTGAAGCTTTCTTT. Its protein is CASSLTPNTEAFF.

The chain combines TRBV28 with TRBJ2-6; 10 positions match TRBD1. With 1 base clipped from V and 1 base from J, the junction kept 7 bases outside the gene matches. Germline loops: CDR1 MDHEN, CDR2 SYDVKM. The CDR3 is made up of 19 amino acids. The CDR3: CASSLFGGTGVSGANVLTF. The CDR3 DNA reads TGTGCCAGCAGTTTATTTGGGGGGACAGGGGTATCTGGGGCCAACGTCCTGACTTTC.

The J gene is TRBJ1-3, the V gene TRBV5-6; the D is unclear. Germline values: CDR1 SGHDT, CDR2 YYEEEE. This CDR3 is built from 14 residues. V was trimmed by 3 bases and J by 0 bases, leaving 7 bases between them. In DNA form, the CDR3 reads TGTGCCAGCAGCTGGGGAGACTCTGGAAACACCATATATTTT. As protein: CASSWGDSGNTIYF.

In this sample, this clone turned up a few times. The chain links TRBV18 to TRBJ1-2; 7 bases align to TRBD1. There are 12 residues in the CDR3. CDR1 is KGHSH, CDR2 LQKENI, per germline. Unmatched junction bases numbered 3, after V lost 5 bases and J lost 6 bases. CDR3 region: CASSSGQDGYTF. The CDR3 DNA is TGTGCCAGCTCATCTGGACAGGATGGCTACACCTTC.

The chain recombines TRBV7-3 with TRBJ2-1; the match to TRBD2 covers 8 bases. Trimming removed 2 bases from V and 8 bases from J; junction bases left unmatched: 11. This CDR3 comprises 16 residues. The germline V gene encodes CDR1 SGHTA and CDR2 FQGTGA. CDR3 residues: CASSLGGRLWRDEQFF. The CDR3 coding sequence is TGTGCCAGCAGCTTAGGCGGGAGGCTGTGGCGTGATGAGCAGTTCTTC.